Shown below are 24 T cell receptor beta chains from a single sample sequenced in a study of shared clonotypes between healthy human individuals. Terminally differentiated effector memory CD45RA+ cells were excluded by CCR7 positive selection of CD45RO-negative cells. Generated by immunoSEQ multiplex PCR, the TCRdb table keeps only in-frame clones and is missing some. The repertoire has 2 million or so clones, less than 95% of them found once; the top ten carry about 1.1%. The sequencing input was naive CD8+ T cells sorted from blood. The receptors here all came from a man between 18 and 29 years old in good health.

CDR3 sequence reads: CASSRDPDTQYF. The CDR3 DNA follows: TGTGCCAGCAGCCGAGACCCAGATACGCAGTATTTT. The J gene is TRBJ2-3, the V gene TRBV7-8; D gene unclear. V lost 5 bases and J 4 bases, leaving 7 bases between the germline ends. CDR3 length: 12 amino acids. Per germline, CDR1 SGHVS and CDR2 FQNEAQ.

The CDR3 loop reads CASSLGGRFRDQYF. The CDR3 DNA reads as TGTGCCAGCAGCTTAGGAGGCCGATTCAGGGACCAGTACTTC. V usage is TRBV7-2 and J usage is TRBJ2-5, with D possibly matching TRBD1 (5 bases). This CDR3 region has 14 residues. V was cut by 1 base and J by 10 bases, with 16 bases left in between. CDR1 is SGHTA and CDR2 is FQGNSA in the germline V gene.

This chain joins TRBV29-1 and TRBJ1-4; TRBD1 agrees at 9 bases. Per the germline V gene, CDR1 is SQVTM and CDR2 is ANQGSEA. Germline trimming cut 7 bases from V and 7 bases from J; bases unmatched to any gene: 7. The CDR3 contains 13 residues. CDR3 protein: CSGWDRASEKLFF. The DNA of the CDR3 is TGCAGCGGATGGGACAGGGCGAGTGAAAAACTGTTTTTT.

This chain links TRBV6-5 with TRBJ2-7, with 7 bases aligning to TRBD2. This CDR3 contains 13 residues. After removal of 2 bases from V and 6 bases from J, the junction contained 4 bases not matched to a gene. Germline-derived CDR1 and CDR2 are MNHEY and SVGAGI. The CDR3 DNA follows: TGTGCCAGCAGTTACGAAGGGGAGGGCGAGCAGTACTTC. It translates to CASSYEGEGEQYF.

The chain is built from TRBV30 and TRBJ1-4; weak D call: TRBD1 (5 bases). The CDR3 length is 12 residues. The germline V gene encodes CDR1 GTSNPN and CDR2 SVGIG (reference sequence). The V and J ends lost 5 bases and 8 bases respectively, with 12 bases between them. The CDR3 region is CAWLQGGEKLFF. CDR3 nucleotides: TGTGCCTGGCTGCAGGGTGGCGAAAAACTGTTTTTT.

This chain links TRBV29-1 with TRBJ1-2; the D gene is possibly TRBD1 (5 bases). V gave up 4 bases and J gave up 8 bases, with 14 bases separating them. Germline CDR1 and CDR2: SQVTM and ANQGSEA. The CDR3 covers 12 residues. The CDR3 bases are TGCAGCGTTGCCGGGGACTCGAGGGGCTACACCTTC. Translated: CSVAGDSRGYTF.

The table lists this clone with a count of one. Written as DNA, the CDR3 is TGTGCCAGCAGCTTAACTCCAACTAATGAAAAACTGTTTTTT. Its protein product is CASSLTPTNEKLFF. The chain couples TRBV5-6 to TRBJ1-4; D remains ambiguous. Trimming left V 2 bases short and J 0 bases short, with 5 bases between. The CDR3 totals 14 residues. Per the germline V gene, CDR1 is SGHDT and CDR2 is YYEEEE.

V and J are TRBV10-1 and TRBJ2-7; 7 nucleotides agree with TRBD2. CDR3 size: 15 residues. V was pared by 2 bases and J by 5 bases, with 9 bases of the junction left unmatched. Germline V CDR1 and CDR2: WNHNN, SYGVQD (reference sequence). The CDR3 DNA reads TGCGCCAGCAGTGAGCCCGGGACTAACTGGGACGAGCAGTACTTC. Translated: CASSEPGTNWDEQYF.

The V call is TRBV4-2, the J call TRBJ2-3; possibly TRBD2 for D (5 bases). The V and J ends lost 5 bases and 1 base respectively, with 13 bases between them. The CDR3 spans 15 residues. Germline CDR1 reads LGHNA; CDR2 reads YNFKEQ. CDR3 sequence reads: CASSAGDGGTDTQYF. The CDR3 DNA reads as TGTGCCAGCAGCGCCGGTGACGGGGGCACAGATACGCAGTATTTT.

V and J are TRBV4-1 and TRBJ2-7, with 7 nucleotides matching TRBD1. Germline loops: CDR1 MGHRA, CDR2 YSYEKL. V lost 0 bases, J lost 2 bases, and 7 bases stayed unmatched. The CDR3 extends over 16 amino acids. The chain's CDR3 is CASSQDRQGWTYEQYF. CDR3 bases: TGCGCCAGCAGCCAAGACCGACAGGGATGGACCTACGAGCAGTACTTC.

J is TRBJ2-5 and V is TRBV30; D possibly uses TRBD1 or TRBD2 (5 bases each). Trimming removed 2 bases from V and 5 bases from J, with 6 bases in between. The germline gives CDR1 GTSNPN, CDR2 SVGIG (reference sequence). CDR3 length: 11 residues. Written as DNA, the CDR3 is TGTGCCTGGAGTTGGGACGAGACCCAGTACTTC. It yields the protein CAWSWDETQYF. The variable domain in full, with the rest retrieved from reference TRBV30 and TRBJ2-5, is SQTIHQWPATLVQPVGSPLSLECTVEGTSNPNLYWYRQAAGRGLQLLFYSVGIGQISSEVPQNLSASRPQDRQFILSSKKLLLSDSGFYLCAWSWDETQYFGPGTRLLVL.

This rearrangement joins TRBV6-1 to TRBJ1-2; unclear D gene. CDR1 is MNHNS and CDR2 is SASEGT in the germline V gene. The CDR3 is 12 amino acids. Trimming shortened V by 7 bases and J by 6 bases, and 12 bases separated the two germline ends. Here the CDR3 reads CASTEEVDGYTF. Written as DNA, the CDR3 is TGTGCCAGCACTGAGGAGGTAGATGGCTACACCTTC.

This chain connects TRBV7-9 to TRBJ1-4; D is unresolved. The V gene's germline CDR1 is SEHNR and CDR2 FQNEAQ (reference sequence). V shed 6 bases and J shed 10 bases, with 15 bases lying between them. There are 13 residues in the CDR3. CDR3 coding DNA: TGTGCCAGCAGTTCAGACCTCCGCGGAAAACTGTTTTTT. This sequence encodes CASSSDLRGKLFF.

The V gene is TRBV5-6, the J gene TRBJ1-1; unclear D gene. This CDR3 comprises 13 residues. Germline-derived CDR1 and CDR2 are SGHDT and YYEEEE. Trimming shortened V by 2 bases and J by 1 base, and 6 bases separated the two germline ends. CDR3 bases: TGTGCCAGCAGCTTCCGGGGGAACACTGAAGCTTTCTTT. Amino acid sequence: CASSFRGNTEAFF.

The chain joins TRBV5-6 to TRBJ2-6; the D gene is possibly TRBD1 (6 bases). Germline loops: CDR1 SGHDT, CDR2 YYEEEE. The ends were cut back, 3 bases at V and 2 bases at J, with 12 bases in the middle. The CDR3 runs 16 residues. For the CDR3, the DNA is TGTGCCAGCAGCTATGGAACAGGGACTGGGGCCAACGTCCTGACTTTC. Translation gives CASSYGTGTGANVLTF.

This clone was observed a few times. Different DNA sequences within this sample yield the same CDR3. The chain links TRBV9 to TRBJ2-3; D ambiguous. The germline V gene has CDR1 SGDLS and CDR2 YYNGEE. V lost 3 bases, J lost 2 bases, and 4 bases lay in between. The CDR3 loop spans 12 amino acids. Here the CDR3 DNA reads TGTGCCAGCAGCGGATACACAGATACGCAGTATTTT. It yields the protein CASSGYTDTQYF.

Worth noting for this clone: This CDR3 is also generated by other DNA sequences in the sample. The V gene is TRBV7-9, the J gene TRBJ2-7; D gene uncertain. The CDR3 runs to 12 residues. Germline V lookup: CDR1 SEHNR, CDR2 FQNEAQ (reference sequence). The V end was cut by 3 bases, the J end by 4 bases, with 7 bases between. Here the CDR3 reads CASSFEGYEQYF. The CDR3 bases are TGTGCCAGCAGCTTCGAAGGTTACGAGCAGTACTTC.

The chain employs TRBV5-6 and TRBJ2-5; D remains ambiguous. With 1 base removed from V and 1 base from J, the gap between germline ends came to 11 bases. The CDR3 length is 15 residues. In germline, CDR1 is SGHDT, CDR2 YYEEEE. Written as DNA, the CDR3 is TGTGCCAGCAGCTTGCAAACAGACTCCCAAGAGACCCAGTACTTC. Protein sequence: CASSLQTDSQETQYF.

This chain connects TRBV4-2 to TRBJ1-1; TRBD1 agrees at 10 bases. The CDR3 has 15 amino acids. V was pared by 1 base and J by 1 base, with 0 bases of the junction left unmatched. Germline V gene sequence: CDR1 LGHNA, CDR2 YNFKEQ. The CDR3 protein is CASSQGDRGNTEAFF. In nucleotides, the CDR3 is TGTGCCAGCAGCCAAGGGGACAGGGGGAACACTGAAGCTTTCTTT.

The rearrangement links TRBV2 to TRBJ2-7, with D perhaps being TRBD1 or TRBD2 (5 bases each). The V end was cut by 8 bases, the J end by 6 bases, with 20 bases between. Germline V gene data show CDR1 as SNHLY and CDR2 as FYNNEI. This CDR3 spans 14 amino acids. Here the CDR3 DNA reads TGTGCCAGCGTGGGGGATGGGGGAATGGCCGAGCAGTACTTC. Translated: CASVGDGGMAEQYF.

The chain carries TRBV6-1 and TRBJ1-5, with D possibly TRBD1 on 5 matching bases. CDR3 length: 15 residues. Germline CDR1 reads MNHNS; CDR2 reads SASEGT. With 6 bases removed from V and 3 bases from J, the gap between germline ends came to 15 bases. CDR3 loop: CASRGEEQANQPQHF. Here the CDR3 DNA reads TGTGCCAGCAGGGGGGAAGAGCAGGCCAATCAGCCCCAGCATTTT.

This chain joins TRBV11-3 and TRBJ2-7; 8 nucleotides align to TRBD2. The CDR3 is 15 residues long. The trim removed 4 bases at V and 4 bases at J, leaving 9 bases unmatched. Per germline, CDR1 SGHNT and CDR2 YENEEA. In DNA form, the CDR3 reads TGTGCCAGCAGCTCCTCGGGGGGGCCTATGTACGAGCAGTACTTC. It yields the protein CASSSSGGPMYEQYF.

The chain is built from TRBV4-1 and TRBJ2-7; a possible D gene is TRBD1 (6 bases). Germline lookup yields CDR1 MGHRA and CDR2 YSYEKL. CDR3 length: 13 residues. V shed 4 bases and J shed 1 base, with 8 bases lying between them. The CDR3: CASSPDSSYEQYF. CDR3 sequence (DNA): TGCGCCAGCAGCCCGGACAGTTCCTACGAGCAGTACTTC.

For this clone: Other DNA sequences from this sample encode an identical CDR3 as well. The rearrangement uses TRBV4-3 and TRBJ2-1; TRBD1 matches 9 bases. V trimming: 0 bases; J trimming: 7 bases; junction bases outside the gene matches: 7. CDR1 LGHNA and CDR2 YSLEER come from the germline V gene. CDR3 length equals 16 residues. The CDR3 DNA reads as TGCGCCAGCAGCCAAGACCCCGGGACAGGGTATAATGAGCAGTTCTTC. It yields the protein CASSQDPGTGYNEQFF.